Sequencing of this T cell receptor (beta chain) was carried out in a study of cytomegalovirus exposure and HLA in healthy donors. In the study overall: Earlier, about 180 million T cells were analyzed, and more than 100 million unique TCR beta sequences were found among them. Overall study results and limits: The authors excluded some V segments, including TRBV6-2 and TRBV6-3, as indistinguishable. Researchers catalogued about 160 TCR beta chains as cytomegalovirus-associated.

The CDR3 is 15 residues long. The V segment lost 5 bases and the J segment 3 bases; nucleotides outside the gene matches: 9. The V gene's germline CDR1 is SGHNT and CDR2 YENEEA. With regard to this clone: The antigen remains undetermined.

In the PCR, 60 Vbeta and 13 Jbeta primers were used. The repertoire was sequenced with immunoSEQ multiplex PCR; TCRdb's copy has only in-frame clones and lacks some. Among about 130,000 clones listed, approximately 83% were seen once. The J gene is TRBJ2-5, the V gene TRBV11-3; 7 positions agree with TRBD1. This sequence was found in a middle-aged man in good health and CMV-seronegative. Sequenced: PBMCs. The CDR3 here is CASSGRDRQKETQYF. The CDR3 DNA reads TGTGCCAGCAGCGGTAGGGACAGACAAAAAGAGACCCAGTACTTC.